These 24 T cell receptor beta chains share one sample of origin, sequenced in a study of cytomegalovirus exposure and HLA in healthy donors. PCR used 60 Vbeta primers and 13 Jbeta primers. The table came from immunoSEQ multiplex PCR; TCRdb's copy has only in-frame clones and leaves some out. The repertoire has around 180,000 clones, 65% to 90% of them found once; the top ten carry approximately 1.2%. Input material: PBMCs. These receptors all stem from a girl aged 2 to 10 in good health and CMV-seropositive.

In its sample, this clone was seen once. The V and J genes are TRBV25-1 and TRBJ1-1; 9 bases fit TRBD1. In germline, CDR1 is MGHDK, CDR2 SYGVNS. The CDR3 is made up of 16 amino acids. The V and J ends lost 4 bases and 0 bases, in that order; junction bases with no gene match: 6. The CDR3 region has the DNA TGTGCCAGCAGTGCTGGACAGGGGCCCCTGAACACTGAAGCTTTCTTT. Translated: CASSAGQGPLNTEAFF.

This CDR3 reads CASSHGWVAGRSSYNEQFF. The CDR3 region has the DNA TGTGCCAGCAGCCATGGTTGGGTGGCGGGGCGGAGCTCCTACAATGAGCAGTTCTTC. The rearrangement links TRBV14 to TRBJ2-1; D possibly corresponds to TRBD2 (6 bases). Germline V gene data show CDR1 as SGHDN and CDR2 as FVKESK. Trimming took off 3 bases at V and 0 bases at J, with 21 bases between the two ends. The CDR3 has 19 amino acids.

For this clone: The junction differs from germline at one of its ends, possibly a read error. The chain joins TRBV7-7 to TRBJ2-1, with 9 bases matching TRBD2. CDR1 is SSHAT, CDR2 FNYEAQ, per germline (reference sequence). The CDR3 loop spans 15 amino acids. CDR3 bases: TGTGCTAGCAGCTTAGGAACTAGCGGGTACAATGAGCAGTTCTTC. Its protein is CASSLGTSGYNEQFF. Filled out from reference TRBV7-7 and TRBJ2-1, the complete variable domain reads GAGVSQSPRYKVTKRGQDVTLRCDPISSHATLYWYQQALGQGPEFLTYFNYEAQPDKSGLPSDRFSAERPEGSISTLTIQRTEQRDSAMYRCASSLGTSGYNEQFFGPGTRLTVL.

The rearrangement uses TRBV6-6 and TRBJ2-5; 7 positions agree with TRBD2. The closer fit of TRBJ2-7 to the DNA end suggests the J call may be wrong. The CDR3 has 14 residues. The germline V gene has CDR1 MNHNY and CDR2 SVGAGI (reference sequence). CDR3 in amino acids: CASSPSPGGYEQYF. The DNA for the CDR3 is TGTGCCAGCAGCCCTTCCCCGGGAGGATACGAGCAGTACTTC.

The chain uses TRBV7-2 and TRBJ2-3; a possible D gene is TRBD2 (5 bases). V was clipped by 5 bases and J by 4 bases, with 16 bases between them. The germline gives CDR1 SGHTA, CDR2 FQGNSA. The CDR3 contains 15 residues. The CDR3 sequence: CASSRAPSGADTQYF. CDR3 in DNA: TGTGCCAGCAGCCGAGCCCCTTCCGGGGCAGATACGCAGTATTTT.

The chain is built from TRBV10-3 and TRBJ1-1, with 8 bases identical to TRBD1. CDR1 and CDR2 from the germline V gene are ENHRY and SYGVKD. There are 16 residues in the CDR3. The trim removed 3 bases at V and 0 bases at J, leaving 6 bases unmatched. The CDR3 DNA reads TGTGCCATCAGTGACCGGACAGGGAAGATGAACACTGAAGCTTTCTTT. This translates into CAISDRTGKMNTEAFF.

V and J are TRBV5-1 and TRBJ1-4; D gene ambiguous. CDR3 size: 14 residues. Trimming removed 4 bases at V and 2 bases at J, with 9 bases between. Germline CDR1 SGHRS, CDR2 YFSETQ. The CDR3 loop is CASSQLSTNEKLFF. Here the CDR3 DNA reads TGCGCCAGCAGCCAACTCTCGACTAATGAAAAACTGTTTTTT.

This sequence joins TRBV6-4 and TRBJ2-1, with a weak D call TRBD2 (5 bases). This CDR3 spans 15 amino acids. V lost 5 bases and J lost 3, with 14 bases in between. CDR1 is MRHNA and CDR2 is SNTAGT in the germline V gene. The CDR3 here is CASSTHNRDYNEQFF. DNA for the CDR3: TGTGCCAGCAGTACTCACAACCGGGACTACAATGAGCAGTTCTTC.

The chain links TRBV6-4 to TRBJ2-1; 8 nucleotides line up with TRBD2. Germline V gives CDR1 MRHNA, CDR2 SNTAGT. CDR3 size: 14 residues. With 6 bases clipped from V and 5 bases from J, the junction kept 6 bases outside the gene matches. The CDR3 nucleotides are TGTGCCAGCAGACGTTCACTAGCGGACAATGAGCAGTTCTTC. This gives the protein CASRRSLADNEQFF.

The V and J genes are TRBV5-1 and TRBJ2-5; D is unresolved. The J call is in doubt because the DNA end fits TRBJ2-7 better. There are 14 residues in the CDR3. The V gene's germline CDR1 is SGHRS and CDR2 YFSETQ. The CDR3 sequence: CASSPTTLTYEQYF. CDR3 bases: TGCGCCAGCAGCCCGACGACACTGACCTACGAGCAGTACTTC.

The chain recombines TRBV18 with TRBJ2-5; D remains ambiguous. Germline loops: CDR1 KGHSH, CDR2 LQKENI. Trimming removed 3 bases from V and 5 bases from J, with 4 bases in between. CDR3 length equals 11 residues. The chain's CDR3 is CASSPQETQYF. In DNA, the CDR3 is TGTGCCAGCTCACCCCAGGAGACCCAGTACTTC.

The rearrangement joins TRBV9 to TRBJ2-1, with TRBD1 as a possible D gene (5 bases). Trimming cost V 0 bases and J 2 bases, with 9 bases left between them. The CDR3 sequence is 15 residues long. Per the germline V gene, CDR1 is SGDLS and CDR2 is YYNGEE. The CDR3 nucleotides are TGTGCCAGCAGCGTAGAACTGGGGCCCTACAATGAGCAGTTCTTC. Its protein is CASSVELGPYNEQFF.

This clone is a singleton in its sample. The rearrangement links TRBV6-1 to TRBJ2-1, with 7 bases identical to TRBD1. This CDR3 region has 15 residues. The germline V gene has CDR1 MNHNS and CDR2 SASEGT. The ends lost 4 bases at V and 0 bases at J; junction bases unmatched: 3. The CDR3 spells CASSGGTVSYNEQFF. The CDR3, as DNA: TGTGCCAGCAGTGGAGGGACAGTCTCCTACAATGAGCAGTTCTTC.

The V and J genes are TRBV28 and TRBJ2-1, with TRBD1 matching 8 bases. Germline CDR1 is MDHEN and CDR2 is SYDVKM. The CDR3 contains 15 residues. Trimming at V came to 3 bases and at J to 7 bases, leaving 8 bases not matched to a gene. The CDR3 DNA sequence: TGTGCCAGCAGTTTCATCAGGGGGCCAAAGAATGAGCAGTTCTTC. Protein sequence: CASSFIRGPKNEQFF.

This chain connects TRBV9 to TRBJ2-4; TRBD1 matches 7 bases. Germline loops: CDR1 SGDLS, CDR2 YYNGEE. The CDR3 sequence is 15 residues long. The V segment lost 1 base and the J segment 8 bases; nucleotides outside the gene matches: 9. The CDR3 region is CASSVRDRAADIQYF. The DNA for the CDR3 is TGTGCCAGCAGCGTACGCGACAGGGCGGCGGACATTCAGTACTTC.

The V call is TRBV2, the J call TRBJ2-1; D call uncertain. Between the trimmed V and J ends, which lost 6 bases and 6 bases, there was a span of 12 bases. This CDR3 spans 13 amino acids. Germline V gene lookup returns CDR1 SNHLY and CDR2 FYNNEI. Here the CDR3 DNA reads TGTGCCAGCAGGGTTGACCAGGTCAATGAGCAGTTCTTC. It encodes CASRVDQVNEQFF.

V gene TRBV7-9 combines with J gene TRBJ2-1; 9 bases map to TRBD2. The CDR3 totals 16 residues. V lost 2 bases and J lost 1; bases outside the gene matches: 3. Looked up from germline, CDR1 is SEHNR and CDR2 is FQNEAQ (reference sequence). CDR3 residues: CASSLLAGVSYNEQFF. Here the CDR3 DNA reads TGTGCCAGCAGCTTATTAGCGGGGGTATCCTACAATGAGCAGTTCTTC.

This clone was seen once. This chain connects TRBV27 to TRBJ1-1, with TRBD1 identical over 7 bases. The CDR3 length is 13 residues. Germline loops: CDR1 MNHEY, CDR2 SMNVEV (reference sequence). J gave up 7 bases and V 5 bases, and 7 bases lay outside the gene matches. CDR3 region: CASSIPGGSEAFF. Written as DNA, the CDR3 is TGTGCCAGCAGTATCCCAGGGGGAAGTGAAGCTTTCTTT.

V gene TRBV7-3 combines with J gene TRBJ2-3, with TRBD2 identical over 13 bases. Per the germline V gene, CDR1 is SGHTA and CDR2 is FQGTGA. J lost 3 bases, V lost 2 bases, and 8 bases had no gene match. The CDR3 runs 18 residues. The CDR3: CASSLLPMGLAGTDTQYF. The CDR3 region has the DNA TGTGCCAGCAGCTTATTGCCGATGGGACTAGCGGGAACAGATACGCAGTATTTT.

This clone was seen more than once but under ten times. The chain links TRBV7-9 to TRBJ1-2; unclear D gene. In germline, CDR1 is SEHNR, CDR2 FQNEAQ (reference sequence). Between the trimmed V and J ends, which lost 4 bases and 2 bases, there was a span of 2 bases. This CDR3 is 11 amino acids long. CDR3 coding DNA: TGTGCCAGCAGCTCGAACTATGGCTACACCTTC. Translating gives CASSSNYGYTF.

The chain links TRBV6-1 to TRBJ2-1, with D tentatively TRBD2 (6 bases). In germline, CDR1 is MNHNS, CDR2 SASEGT. The CDR3 runs to 16 residues. Deletions cut 4 bases from V and 2 bases from J, with 15 bases between. CDR3 DNA sequence: TGTGCCAGCAGTGGCAGACCGGGACTTCCCTACAATGAGCAGTTCTTC. The encoded protein is CASSGRPGLPYNEQFF.

The sample holds a few counts of this clone. V gene TRBV7-9 combines with J gene TRBJ2-7; D uncertain. Trimming pared 5 bases from V and 0 bases from J, leaving 8 bases between. Germline-derived CDR1 and CDR2 are SEHNR and FQNEAQ (reference sequence). The CDR3 length is 13 residues. The CDR3 spells CASSPATSYEQYF. CDR3 nucleotide sequence: TGTGCCAGCAGCCCCGCTACCTCCTACGAGCAGTACTTC.

This clone turned up a few times. The V call is TRBV6-6, the J call TRBJ1-5; weak D call: TRBD1 (6 bases). The length of the CDR3 is 15 residues. Trimming removed 8 bases at V and 2 bases at J, with 16 bases between. Germline V CDR1 and CDR2: MNHNY, SVGAGI (reference sequence). The CDR3 region has the DNA TGTGCCAGCCTACCGGGGGGCAGAGGCAATCAGCCCCAGCATTTT. Translating it yields CASLPGGRGNQPQHF.

The V gene is TRBV6-1, the J gene TRBJ1-2; weak D call: TRBD1 (6 bases). The CDR3 extends over 12 amino acids. Looked up from germline, CDR1 is MNHNS and CDR2 is SASEGT. Deletions cut 7 bases from V and 8 bases from J, with 14 bases between. CDR3 amino acids: CASKTGLRGYTF. In nucleotides, the CDR3 is TGTGCCAGCAAGACAGGTCTTCGGGGCTACACCTTC.